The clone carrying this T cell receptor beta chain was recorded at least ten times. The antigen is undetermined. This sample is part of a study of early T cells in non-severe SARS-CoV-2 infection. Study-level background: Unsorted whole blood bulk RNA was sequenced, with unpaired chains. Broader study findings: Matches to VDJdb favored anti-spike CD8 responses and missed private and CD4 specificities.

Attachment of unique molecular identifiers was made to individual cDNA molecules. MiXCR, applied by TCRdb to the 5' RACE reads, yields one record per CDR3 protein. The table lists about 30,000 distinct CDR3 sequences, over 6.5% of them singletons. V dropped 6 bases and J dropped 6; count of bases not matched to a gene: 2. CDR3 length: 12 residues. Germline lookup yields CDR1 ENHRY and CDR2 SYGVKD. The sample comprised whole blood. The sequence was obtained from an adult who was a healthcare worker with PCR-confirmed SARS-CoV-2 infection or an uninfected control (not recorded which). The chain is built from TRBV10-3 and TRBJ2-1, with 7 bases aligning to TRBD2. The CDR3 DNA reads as TGTGCCATCAGGCGGACTAGCAATGAGCAGTTCTTC. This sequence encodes CAIRRTSNEQFF.